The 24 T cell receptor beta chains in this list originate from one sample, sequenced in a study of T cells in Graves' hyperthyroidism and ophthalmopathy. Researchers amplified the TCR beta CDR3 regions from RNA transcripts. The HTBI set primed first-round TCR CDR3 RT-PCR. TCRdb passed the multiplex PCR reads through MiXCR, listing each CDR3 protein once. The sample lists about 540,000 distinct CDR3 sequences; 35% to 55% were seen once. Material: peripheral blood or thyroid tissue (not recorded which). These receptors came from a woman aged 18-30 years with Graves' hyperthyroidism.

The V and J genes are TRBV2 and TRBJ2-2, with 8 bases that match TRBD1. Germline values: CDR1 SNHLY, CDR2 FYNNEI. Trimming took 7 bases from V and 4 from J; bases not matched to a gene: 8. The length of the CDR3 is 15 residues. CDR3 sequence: CASKVGTGSTGELFF. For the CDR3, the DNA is TGTGCCAGCAAGGTCGGGACAGGTAGCACCGGGGAGCTGTTTTTT.

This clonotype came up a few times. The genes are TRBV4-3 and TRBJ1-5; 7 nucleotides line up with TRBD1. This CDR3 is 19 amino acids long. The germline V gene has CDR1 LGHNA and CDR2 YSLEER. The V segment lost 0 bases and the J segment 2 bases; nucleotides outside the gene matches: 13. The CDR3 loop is CASSQDWTGVFVGNQPQHF. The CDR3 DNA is TGCGCCAGCAGCCAAGATTGGACAGGCGTGTTTGTCGGCAATCAGCCCCAGCATTTT.

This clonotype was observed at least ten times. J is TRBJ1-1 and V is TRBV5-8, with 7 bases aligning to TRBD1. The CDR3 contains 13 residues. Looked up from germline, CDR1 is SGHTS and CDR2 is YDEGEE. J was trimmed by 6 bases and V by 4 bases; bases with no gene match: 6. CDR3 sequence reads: CASSEYRGPEAFF. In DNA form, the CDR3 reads TGTGCCAGCAGCGAGTACAGGGGTCCTGAAGCTTTCTTT.

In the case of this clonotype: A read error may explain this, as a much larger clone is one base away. CDR3 protein: CASTHGTDYGYTF. CDR3 sequence (DNA): TGTGCCAGCACCCACGGGACAGACTATGGCTACACCTTC. The chain carries TRBV5-1 and TRBJ1-2, with 7 bases aligning to TRBD1. The CDR3 extends over 13 amino acids. Germline V lookup: CDR1 SGHRS, CDR2 YFSETQ.

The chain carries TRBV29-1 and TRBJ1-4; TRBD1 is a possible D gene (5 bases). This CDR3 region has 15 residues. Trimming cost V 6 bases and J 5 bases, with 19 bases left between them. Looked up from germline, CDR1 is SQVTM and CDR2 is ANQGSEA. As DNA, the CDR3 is TGCAGCGTGTGGTTACAGGAGTTATACAATGAAAAACTGTTTTTT. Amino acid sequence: CSVWLQELYNEKLFF.

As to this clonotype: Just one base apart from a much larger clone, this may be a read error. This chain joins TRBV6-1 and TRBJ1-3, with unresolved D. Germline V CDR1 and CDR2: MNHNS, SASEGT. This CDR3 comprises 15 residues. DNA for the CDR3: TGTGCCAGCAGGATTGACACCTTCTCTGGAAACACCACATATTTT. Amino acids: CASRIDTFSGNTTYF.

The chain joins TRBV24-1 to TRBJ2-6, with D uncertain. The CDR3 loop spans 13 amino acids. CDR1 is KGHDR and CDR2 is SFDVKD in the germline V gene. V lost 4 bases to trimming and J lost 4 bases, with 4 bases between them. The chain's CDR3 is CATSDSGANVLTF. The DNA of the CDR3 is TGTGCCACCAGTGACTCAGGGGCCAACGTCCTGACTTTC.

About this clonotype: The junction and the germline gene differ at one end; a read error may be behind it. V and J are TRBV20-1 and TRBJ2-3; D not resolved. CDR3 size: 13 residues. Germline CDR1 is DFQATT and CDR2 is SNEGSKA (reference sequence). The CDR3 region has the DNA TGTGCCTGGACCCCCCCAACCGATGAAACGCAGTATTTT. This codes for CAWTPPTDETQYF.

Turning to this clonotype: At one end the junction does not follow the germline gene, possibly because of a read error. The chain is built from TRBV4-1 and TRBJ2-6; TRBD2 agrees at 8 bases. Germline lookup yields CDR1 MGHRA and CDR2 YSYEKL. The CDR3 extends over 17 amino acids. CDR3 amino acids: CASSLQAGEPGANVLTF. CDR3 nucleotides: TGTGCCAGCAGCCTCCAAGCGGGAGAGCCGGGGGCCAACGTCCTGACTTTC.

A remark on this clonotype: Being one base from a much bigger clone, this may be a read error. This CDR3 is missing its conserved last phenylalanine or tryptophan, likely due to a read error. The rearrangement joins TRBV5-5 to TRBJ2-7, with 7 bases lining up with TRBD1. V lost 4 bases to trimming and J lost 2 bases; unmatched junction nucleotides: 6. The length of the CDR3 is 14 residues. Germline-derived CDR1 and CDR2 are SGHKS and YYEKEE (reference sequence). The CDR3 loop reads CASSVTGLAYEQYS. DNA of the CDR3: TGTGCCAGCAGCGTGACAGGGTTGGCCTACGAGCAGTACTCC.

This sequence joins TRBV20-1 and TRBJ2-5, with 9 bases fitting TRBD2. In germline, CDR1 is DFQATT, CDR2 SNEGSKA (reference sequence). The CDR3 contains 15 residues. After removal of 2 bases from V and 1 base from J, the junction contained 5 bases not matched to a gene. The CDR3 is CSARSMTSGQETQYF. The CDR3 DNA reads TGCAGTGCTAGATCCATGACTAGCGGCCAAGAGACCCAGTACTTC.

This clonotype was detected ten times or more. The chain's CDR3 is CASSYSALQPQHF. The CDR3 DNA reads as TGTGCCAGCAGTTACTCCGCTTTACAGCCCCAGCATTTT. The chain carries TRBV6-5 and TRBJ1-5, with D unclear. The CDR3 has 13 amino acids. The V gene lost 0 bases and the J gene lost 7 bases, with 7 bases spanning the gap. Germline V gene lookup returns CDR1 MNHEY and CDR2 SVGAGI.

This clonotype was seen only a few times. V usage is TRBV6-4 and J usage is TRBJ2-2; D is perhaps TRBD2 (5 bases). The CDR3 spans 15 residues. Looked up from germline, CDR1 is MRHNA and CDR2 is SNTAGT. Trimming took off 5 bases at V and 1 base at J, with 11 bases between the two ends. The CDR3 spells CASSLLGMNTGELFF. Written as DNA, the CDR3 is TGTGCCAGCAGTTTACTCGGGATGAACACCGGGGAGCTGTTTTTT.

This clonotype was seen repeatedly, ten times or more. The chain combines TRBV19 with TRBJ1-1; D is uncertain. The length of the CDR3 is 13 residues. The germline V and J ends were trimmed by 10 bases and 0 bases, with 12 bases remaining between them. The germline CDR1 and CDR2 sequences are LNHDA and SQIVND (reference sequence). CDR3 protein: CATKGDMNTEAFF. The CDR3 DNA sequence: TGTGCCACCAAAGGAGATATGAACACTGAAGCTTTCTTT.

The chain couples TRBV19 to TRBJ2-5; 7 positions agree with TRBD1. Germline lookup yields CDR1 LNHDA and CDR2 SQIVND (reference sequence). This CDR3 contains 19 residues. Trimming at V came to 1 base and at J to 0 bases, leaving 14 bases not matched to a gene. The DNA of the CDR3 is TGTGCCAGTAGTATAGTTAGGGGGCCAGGCTTTAGGTACCAAGAGACCCAGTACTTC. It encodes CASSIVRGPGFRYQETQYF.

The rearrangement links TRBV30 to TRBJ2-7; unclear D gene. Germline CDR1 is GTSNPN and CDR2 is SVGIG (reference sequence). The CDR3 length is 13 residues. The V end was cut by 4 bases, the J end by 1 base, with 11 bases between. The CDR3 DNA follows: TGTGCCTGGAATTATGTCAGTTCCTACGAGCAGTACTTC. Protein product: CAWNYVSSYEQYF. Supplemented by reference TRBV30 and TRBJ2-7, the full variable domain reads SQTIHQWPATLVQPVGSPLSLECTVEGTSNPNLYWYRQAAGRGLQLLFYSVGIGQISSEVPQNLSASRPQDRQFILSSKKLLLSDSGFYLCAWNYVSSYEQYFGPGTRLTVT.

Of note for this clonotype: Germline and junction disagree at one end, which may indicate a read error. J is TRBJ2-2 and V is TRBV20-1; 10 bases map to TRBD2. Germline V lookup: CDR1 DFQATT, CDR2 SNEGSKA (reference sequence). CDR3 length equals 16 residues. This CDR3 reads CSASARLAGSYNEQFF. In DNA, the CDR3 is TGCAGTGCTAGTGCGCGACTAGCGGGCTCCTACAATGAGCAGTTTTTT.

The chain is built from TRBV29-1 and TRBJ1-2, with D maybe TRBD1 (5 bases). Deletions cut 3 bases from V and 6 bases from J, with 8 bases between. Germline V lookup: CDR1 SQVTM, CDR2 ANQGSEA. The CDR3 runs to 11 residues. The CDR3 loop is CSVDGGDGYTF. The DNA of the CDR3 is TGCAGCGTTGATGGAGGGGATGGCTACACCTTC.

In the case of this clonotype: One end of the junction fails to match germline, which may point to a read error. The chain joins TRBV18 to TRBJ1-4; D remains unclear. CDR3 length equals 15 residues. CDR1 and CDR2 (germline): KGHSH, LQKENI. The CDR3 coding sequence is TGTGCCAGCTCACGCGAACCTTCAACTAATGAAAAACTGGTTTTT. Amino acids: CASSREPSTNEKLVF.

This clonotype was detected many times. CDR3 nucleotide sequence: TGCAGTGCTATGCTTAGGGGACAAGAGACCCAGTACTTC. It specifies CSAMLRGQETQYF. The gene calls are TRBV20-1 and TRBJ2-5; D possibly corresponds to TRBD1 (5 bases). The CDR3 is 13 amino acids. V gave up 4 bases and J gave up 2 bases, with 11 bases separating them. The germline V gene encodes CDR1 DFQATT and CDR2 SNEGSKA (reference sequence).

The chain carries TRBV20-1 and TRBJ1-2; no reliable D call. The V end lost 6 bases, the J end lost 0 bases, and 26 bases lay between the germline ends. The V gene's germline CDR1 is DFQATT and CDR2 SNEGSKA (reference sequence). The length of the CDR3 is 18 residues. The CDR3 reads CSAPAPNTDGFTNYGYTF. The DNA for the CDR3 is TGCAGTGCACCGGCTCCGAACACTGACGGGTTTACTAACTATGGCTACACCTTC.

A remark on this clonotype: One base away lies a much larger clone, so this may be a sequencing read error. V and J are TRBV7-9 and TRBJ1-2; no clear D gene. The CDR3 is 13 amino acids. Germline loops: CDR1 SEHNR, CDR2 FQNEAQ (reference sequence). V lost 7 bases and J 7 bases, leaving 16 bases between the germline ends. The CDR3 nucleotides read TGTGCCAGCACTTCGAGAGTCCAACGTGGCTACACCTTC. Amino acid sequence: CASTSRVQRGYTF.

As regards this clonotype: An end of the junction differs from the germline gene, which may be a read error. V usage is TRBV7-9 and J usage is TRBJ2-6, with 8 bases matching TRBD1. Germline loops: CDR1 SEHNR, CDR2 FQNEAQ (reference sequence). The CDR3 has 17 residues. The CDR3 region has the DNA TGCGCCAGCAGCCAAGAGGGACAGGACTCTGGGGCCAACGTCCTGACTTTC. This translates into CASSQEGQDSGANVLTF. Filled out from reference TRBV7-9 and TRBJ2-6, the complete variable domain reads DTGVSQNPRHKITKRGQNVTFRCDPISEHNRLYWYRQTLGQGPEFLTYFQNEAQLEKSRLLSDRFSAERPKGSFSTLEIQRTEQGDSAMYLCASSQEGQDSGANVLTFGAGSRLTVL.

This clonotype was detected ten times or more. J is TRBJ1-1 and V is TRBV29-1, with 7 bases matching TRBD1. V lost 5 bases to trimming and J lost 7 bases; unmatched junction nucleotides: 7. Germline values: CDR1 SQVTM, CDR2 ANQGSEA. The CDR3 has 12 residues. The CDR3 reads CSVRQGGNEAFF. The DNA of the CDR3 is TGCAGCGTTAGACAGGGAGGCAATGAAGCTTTCTTT.